Listed below are T cell receptor beta chains from one sample, sequenced in a study of CD8 T cells in ankylosing spondylitis. TCRdb used MiXCR to reprocess the 5' RACE reads, holding one entry per CDR3 protein. The data show 250,000 or so distinct CDR3 sequences, with 15% to 20% seen just once and over 25% held by the top ten. The sequencing sample was made of blood, either unsorted or a sorted T cell fraction (not recorded which). The receptors stem from a male donor with ankylosing spondylitis or in good health (not recorded which). CDR3s include the opening cysteine and the closing phenylalanine or tryptophan. Each record gives: clone size, J gene, V gene, D gene, CDR3 protein, CDR3 DNA. A D gene is named only where the DNA matches it firmly. Only some rows state a clone size, as once, few, many or a class for expanded clones.

few,TRBJ2-3,TRBV5-1,TRBD2,CASSPGETSGYTDTQYF,TGCGCCAGCAGCCCGGGCGAGACTAGCGGCTACACAGATACGCAGTATTTT
NA,TRBJ2-5,TRBV2,TRBD1,CASSETGTAQETQYF,TGTGCCAGCAGTGAGACTGGGACAGCCCAAGAGACCCAGTACTTC
many,TRBJ2-3,TRBV5-6,TRBD2,CASSLTLAGADTQYF,TGTGCCAGCAGCTTGACTCTAGCGGGAGCCGATACGCAGTATTTT
NA,TRBJ2-2,TRBV12-3/TRBV12-4,NA,CASSWPSVGTGELFF,TGTGCCAGCAGTTGGCCGTCGGTCGGCACCGGGGAGCTGTTTTTT
few,TRBJ2-7,TRBV29-1,NA,CSTLLAGDYEQYF,TGCAGCACACTACTAGCAGGAGACTACGAGCAGTACTTC
NA,TRBJ2-1,TRBV14,TRBD2,CASSQGLLAGGEEQFF,TGTGCCAGCAGCCAAGGATTACTAGCGGGAGGAGAGGAGCAGTTCTTC
NA,TRBJ2-1,TRBV5-4,NA,CASSPSGKQAYNEQFF,TGTGCCAGCAGCCCTAGTGGGAAACAAGCCTACAATGAGCAGTTCTTC
few,TRBJ2-3,TRBV11-2,NA,CASSSYPLDRSGTDTQYF,TGTGCCAGCAGCTCATACCCTCTGGATCGAAGTGGCACAGATACGCAGTATTTT
many,TRBJ2-5,TRBV6-2/TRBV6-3,NA,CASSYERPGWGTQYF,TGTGCCAGCAGTTATGAGCGGCCTGGATGGGGGACCCAGTACTTC
many,TRBJ2-4,TRBV5-1,TRBD2,CASSLGQREDVKNIQYF,TGCGCCAGCAGCTTGGGTCAACGGGAGGACGTCAAAAACATTCAGTACTTC
few,TRBJ2-2,TRBV5-6,TRBD2,CASSDGLATGELFF,TGTGCCAGCAGCGATGGACTAGCGACCGGGGAGCTGTTTTTT
few,TRBJ2-3,TRBV28,TRBD2,CASSLYATSGKGDTQYF,TGTGCCAGCAGTTTATATGCGACTAGCGGGAAGGGGGATACGCAGTATTTT
NA,TRBJ2-4,TRBV27,NA,CASSLSRDLYGVQYF,TGTGCCAGCAGTTTATCCAGGGACTTATACGGCGTTCAGTACTTC
NA,TRBJ2-1,TRBV4-2,NA,CASSHPPGFSEQFF,TGTGCCAGCAGCCATCCTCCGGGGTTCAGTGAGCAGTTCTTC
few,TRBJ2-5,TRBV6-6,NA,CASSYGYVAQYF,TGTGCCAGCAGTTACGGCTACGTGGCCCAGTACTTC
NA,TRBJ2-2,TRBV6-1,TRBD1,CASSGTGAITGELFF,TGTGCCAGCAGTGGGACAGGGGCGATCACCGGGGAGCTGTTTTTT
many,TRBJ2-7,TRBV5-1,TRBD2,CASSLDPTSGSYEQYF,TGCGCCAGCAGCCTAGACCCGACTAGCGGATCCTACGAGCAGTACTTC
few,TRBJ2-1,TRBV29-1,NA,CSVESRTYNEQFF,TGCAGCGTTGAATCCCGGACCTACAATGAGCAGTTCTTC
few,TRBJ2-7,TRBV5-1,TRBD1,CASSEGQGARSYEQYF,TGCGCCAGCAGCGAGGGACAGGGGGCGCGTTCCTACGAGCAGTACTTC
NA,TRBJ1-6,TRBV6-1,NA,CASSPRVNSPLHF,TGTGCCAGCAGTCCCAGGGTGAATTCACCCCTCCACTTT
NA,TRBJ2-7,TRBV4-1,NA,CASSGALGRYEQYF,TGCGCCAGCAGCGGGGCACTAGGCCGCTACGAGCAGTACTTC
NA,TRBJ2-7,TRBV12-3/TRBV12-4,TRBD1,CASSWGQSNYEQYF,TGTGCCAGCAGTTGGGGACAGAGTAACTACGAGCAGTACTTC
NA,TRBJ2-7,TRBV29-1,NA,CSVEDHDGDYEQYF,TGCAGCGTTGAAGATCACGACGGAGACTACGAGCAGTACTTC
few,TRBJ2-7,TRBV2,NA,CASLGGTYEQYF,TGTGCCAGCCTGGGCGGAACCTACGAGCAGTACTTC
NA,TRBJ1-2,TRBV29-1,NA,CSVDIGVANYGYTF,TGCAGCGTTGATATAGGGGTGGCTAACTATGGCTACACCTTC
few,TRBJ2-3,TRBV29-1,TRBD2,CSVRGLAGVRNTDTQYF,TGCAGCGTCCGTGGACTAGCGGGAGTCAGAAACACAGATACGCAGTATTTT
NA,TRBJ2-2,TRBV12-3/TRBV12-4,NA,CASSFMRVGELFF,TGTGCCAGCAGTTTTATGAGAGTCGGGGAGCTGTTTTTT
NA,TRBJ2-1,TRBV7-9,TRBD2,CASSLARTSPNNEQFF,TGTGCCAGCAGCCTCGCCCGGACTAGTCCCAACAATGAGCAGTTCTTC
few,TRBJ2-7,TRBV3-1,TRBD2,CASSLQTVTSGLPYEQYF,TGTGCCAGCAGCCTTCAGACAGTGACTAGCGGGTTACCCTACGAGCAGTACTTC
many,TRBJ1-2,TRBV7-2,TRBD1,CASSWTGNGYTF,TGTGCCAGCAGTTGGACAGGGAACGGCTACACCTTC
NA,TRBJ1-5,TRBV20-1,NA,CWARDRKPGYRPYQPQHF,TGCTGGGCTAGAGATAGGAAGCCGGGATACAGACCTTATCAGCCCCAGCATTTT
few,TRBJ2-7,TRBV7-2,NA,CASSLPREIGYEQYF,TGTGCCAGCAGCTTACCCAGGGAAATAGGCTACGAGCAGTACTTC
many,TRBJ2-7,TRBV11-2,NA,CASSSRDILYEQYF,TGTGCCAGCAGCTCCCGGGACATACTATACGAGCAGTACTTC
NA,TRBJ2-3,TRBV10-3,NA,CAISESRDTFSTDTQYF,TGTGCCATCAGTGAGTCTAGGGATACCTTTAGCACAGATACGCAGTATTTT
many,TRBJ2-7,TRBV6-5,TRBD2,CASSYSRAGDWEQYF,TGTGCCAGCAGTTACTCGAGAGCGGGAGACTGGGAGCAGTACTTC
few,TRBJ1-1,TRBV5-1,NA,CASSLGLRGVGTEAFF,TGCGCCAGCAGCTTGGGTCTGAGGGGAGTAGGAACTGAAGCTTTCTTT
NA,TRBJ2-5,TRBV12-3/TRBV12-4,NA,CASSFTLLQETQYF,TGTGCCAGCAGTTTTACCCTATTGCAAGAGACCCAGTACTTC
many,TRBJ1-1,TRBV6-1,NA,CASSTGTNTEAFF,TGTGCCAGCAGTACAGGGACGAACACTGAAGCTTTCTTT
NA,TRBJ2-3,TRBV11-2,NA,CASSPKDGGIWADTQYF,TGTGCCAGCAGCCCAAAGGATGGCGGGATTTGGGCAGATACGCAGTATTTT
many,TRBJ2-7,TRBV29-1,TRBD1,CSARDRGDEQYF,TGCAGCGCTCGGGACAGGGGGGACGAGCAGTACTTC
NA,TRBJ2-5,TRBV30,TRBD2,CAWSGGNQETQYF,TGTGCCTGGTCGGGGGGGAACCAAGAGACCCAGTACTTC
many,TRBJ2-7,TRBV7-2,TRBD2,CASSFRLAGVEQYF,TGTGCCAGCAGCTTTCGACTAGCGGGAGTCGAGCAGTACTTC
NA,TRBJ2-1,TRBV4-1,NA,CASSQISYNEQFF,TGCGCCAGCAGCCAAATCTCCTACAATGAGCAGTTCTTC
NA,TRBJ2-1,TRBV7-9,NA,CASSSAVNEQFF,TGTGCCAGCAGCTCCGCAGTCAATGAGCAGTTCTTC
few,TRBJ2-5,TRBV29-1,TRBD2,CSVARLAGNQETQYF,TGCAGCGTCGCTAGACTAGCGGGGAACCAAGAGACCCAGTACTTC
many,TRBJ2-1,TRBV7-6,NA,CASSPDYNEQFF,TGTGCCAGCAGCCCAGATTACAATGAGCAGTTCTTC
NA,TRBJ2-7,TRBV10-1,NA,CAIDEQIEMQPHFEQYF,TGCGCCATCGACGAACAAATAGAAATGCAACCTCACTTCGAGCAGTACTTC
many,TRBJ2-1,TRBV29-1,NA,CSVEGVVKVRNNEQFF,TGCAGCGTTGAAGGAGTCGTGAAGGTGAGGAACAATGAGCAGTTCTTC
few,TRBJ2-1,TRBV4-3,NA,CASSQDSDASSYNEQFF,TGCGCCAGCAGCCAAGATTCGGACGCCAGCTCCTACAATGAGCAGTTCTTC
few,TRBJ1-2,TRBV25-1,NA,CASDAGWGYTF,TGTGCCAGTGACGCCGGGTGGGGCTACACCTTC
NA,TRBJ2-1,TRBV28,TRBD2,CASSFLAGGGNEQFF,TGTGCCAGCAGTTTTCTTGCGGGAGGAGGCAATGAGCAGTTCTTC
NA,TRBJ2-7,TRBV12-3/TRBV12-4,NA,CASSLEDSQNEQYF,TGTGCCAGCAGTTTAGAAGACTCCCAGAACGAGCAGTACTTC
NA,TRBJ1-1,TRBV4-2,TRBD1,CASSFTGGGTEAFF,TGTGCCAGCAGCTTTACAGGGGGCGGCACTGAAGCTTTCTTT
many,TRBJ1-5,TRBV6-1,TRBD1,CASSETGQGAYQPQHF,TGTGCCAGCAGTGAAACAGGACAGGGGGCATACCAGCCCCAGCATTTT
NA,TRBJ2-1,TRBV20-1,TRBD2,CSARGQASGSYNEQFF,TGCAGTGCTAGAGGTCAGGCTAGCGGCTCCTACAATGAGCAGTTCTTC